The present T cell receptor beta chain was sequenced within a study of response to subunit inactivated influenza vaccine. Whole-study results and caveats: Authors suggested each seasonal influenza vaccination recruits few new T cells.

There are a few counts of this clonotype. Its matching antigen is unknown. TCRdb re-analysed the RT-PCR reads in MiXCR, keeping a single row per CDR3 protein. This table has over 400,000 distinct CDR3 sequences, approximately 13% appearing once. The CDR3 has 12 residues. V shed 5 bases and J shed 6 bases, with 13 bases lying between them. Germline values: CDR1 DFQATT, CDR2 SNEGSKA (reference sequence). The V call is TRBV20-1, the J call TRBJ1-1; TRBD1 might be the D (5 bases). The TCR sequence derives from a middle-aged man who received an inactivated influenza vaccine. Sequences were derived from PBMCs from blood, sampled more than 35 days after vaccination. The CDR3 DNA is TGCAGTGCTTGCCGGGGCCAAGCTGAAGCTTTCTTT. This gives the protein CSACRGQAEAFF.